The T cell receptor (beta chain) described here comes from a study of T cell responses to AZD1222 COVID-19 vaccine (dated by TCRdb to the early 2020s). Study-wide context: Because spike-specific TCR depth and breadth did not differ between the two schedules, AZD1222 recipients who got a second dose at roughly 4 weeks were pooled with those who got a second dose at roughly 12 weeks. A total of about 240 trial participants underwent TCR sequencing, of whom some 210 received two doses of AZD1222 and around 26 received two doses of the MenACWY control vaccine. Enrollment into the trials was organized by age into subgroups of 18-55, 56-69 and 70-plus years, and those subgroups contained about 160, 30 and 59 TCR-sequenced participants, respectively.

Sample time point, as interpreted from the label and publication: baseline before first vaccination. Vaccinee samples were obtained from the UK trials COV001 and COV002, which included a single-blind randomized controlled phase 2/3 trial of AZD1222 (ChAdOx1 nCoV-19) in healthy adults. For TCRbeta chain sequencing, PBMC samples from trial participants were taken at day 0 and at day 28 after the second dose. From the cysteine up to the phenylalanine, the CDR3 has a length of 14 residues. The read is trimmed to its CDR3 DNA, 42 bases read in frame from base 1. V sheds 3 bases and J sheds 4 bases, leaving 10 bases between their ends. The germline V gene encodes CDR1 MGHDK and CDR2 SYGVNS. General conclusions and limits of the study: Reportedly, close to half of the unique spike-specific TCRs recognized epitopes lying outside the regions that are mutated in the B.1.351 and B.1.1.7 variants. Most participants were white British and females outnumbered males, and the authors suggested that clonal diversity may have been underestimated. The 56-69-year group was small, and its depth increase did not reach significance, likely because of low power. After two AZD1222 doses, spike-specific TCR breadth and depth were significantly higher than at day 0 and than in MenACWY recipients. Because no day 14 peak-response samples were available, repertoires were characterized only after the peak T cell response. The vaccine-associated CD4 TCRs covered the entire spike protein, and the dominant responses fell in regions 160-218 and 743-854. Conclusions about previously exposed vaccinees were limited because only 6 or 7 AZD1222 recipients were SARS-CoV-2 seropositive at baseline.

The CDR3 regions of human TCRbeta chains were analyzed by immunosequencing. Per the authors' processing: TCRs in the repertoires were matched against a reference library of SARS-CoV-2-specific TCRs that had been generated with the MIRA antigen-specificity platform. Breadth meant the fraction of unique TCRs that were SARS-CoV-2-associated, whereas depth meant the fraction of total T cells that were SARS-CoV-2-associated. Using the MIRA data, every spike-specific TCR was mapped to the spike region that the TCR reacted to and assigned to either a CD4 or a CD8 class. Log10-transformed breadth and depth values were compared by one-way ANOVA with Sidak's multiple comparisons tests. The table comes from immuneACCESS by way of TCRdb, which keeps in-frame sequences with V and J called. Part of the clones is missing from these tables; in studies checked, under half for an unresolved V gene and the rest for unknown reasons. D and trimming were read from the DNA, whereas the V and J calls and clone size are those reported in that table. In all, the sample holds around 90,000 clones, and approximately 90% of those were seen once. The ten most abundant clones make up about an eighth of the sample.

This clone has just a few counts. Its binding antigen is unknown. There are no base qualities to consult, and no much larger clone falls within one base. This chain joins TRBV25-1 to TRBJ2-1; TRBD2 is perhaps the D gene, given 5 matching bases. The sequence was collected from an adult in good health. The sequencing used peripheral blood, collected on day 0 of AZD1222 vaccination. CDR3 reads: CASSEQTIYNEQFF. The bases read TGTGCCAGCAGTGAGCAGACTATTTACAATGAGCAGTTCTTC.